This is a list of T cell receptor beta chains from one sample in a study of cytomegalovirus exposure and HLA in healthy donors. Assay: immunoSEQ multiplex PCR; the TCRdb copy retains only in-frame clones and omits some. In the table there are approximately 140,000 clones, 60% to 80% of which are singletons. Sample: PBMCs. The receptors shown here come from a male donor in good health and CMV-seronegative. The CDR3 runs from the conserved cysteine through the conserved F or W. Fields, in order: D gene, V gene, clone size, J gene, CDR3 protein, CDR3 DNA. A D gene is named only where the DNA matches it firmly. Expanded clones get a size class; other rows say once, few or many, or leave the size out.

>TRBD1|TRBV6-5|-|TRBJ1-1
CASTRQGTNGEAFF
TGTGCCAGCACCCGACAGGGGACTAATGGTGAAGCTTTCTTT
>-|TRBV5-4|few|TRBJ2-5
CASSPPHSGGPGVTQYF
TGTGCCAGCAGCCCGCCTCATTCGGGGGGCCCCGGAGTGACCCAGTACTTC
>TRBD1|TRBV4-3|-|TRBJ1-2
CASSPGQGAGGYTF
TGCGCCAGCAGCCCAGGACAGGGGGCGGGTGGCTACACCTTC
>-|TRBV5-5|-|TRBJ2-7
CASSPDYGLAYEQYF
TGTGCCAGCAGCCCTGACTACGGGCTCGCCTACGAGCAGTACTTC
>TRBD1|TRBV5-1|once|TRBJ2-6
CASSPQGGRSSGANVLTF
TGCGCCAGCTCCCCCCAAGGGGGCCGTAGCTCTGGGGCCAACGTCCTGACTTTC
>-|TRBV5-4|-|TRBJ2-7
CASSLPGGSSYEQYF
TGTGCCAGCAGCTTGCCCGGGGGAAGTAGCTACGAGCAGTACTTC
>-|TRBV7-9|-|TRBJ1-1
CASSIQNTEAFF
TGTGCCAGCAGCATACAGAACACTGAAGCTTTCTTT
>TRBD1|TRBV4-3|-|TRBJ2-3
CASSPWTGPDTQYF
TGCGCCAGCAGCCCCTGGACAGGACCAGATACGCAGTATTTT
>-|TRBV9|-|TRBJ1-4
CASSVAGGRTEKLFF
TGTGCCAGCAGCGTAGCGGGGGGGCGGACTGAAAAACTGTTTTTT
>TRBD1|TRBV6-5|few|TRBJ1-1
CASRGQVVGTEAFF
TGTGCCAGCAGGGGACAGGTGGTAGGCACTGAAGCTTTCTTT
>-|TRBV4-3|-|TRBJ1-5
CASSQDARGRGGNQPQHF
TGCGCCAGCAGCCAAGATGCCCGGGGCAGGGGTGGCAATCAGCCCCAGCATTTT
>-|TRBV10-2|-|TRBJ2-7
CASSVGTEQYF
TGCGCCAGCAGTGTAGGGACTGAGCAGTACTTC
>-|TRBV7-8|-|TRBJ2-7
CASRPLREDSYEQYF
TGTGCCAGCAGGCCCCTTAGAGAGGACTCCTACGAGCAGTACTTC
>-|TRBV11-2|-|TRBJ1-1
CASSLGLRGTEAFF
TGTGCCAGCAGCTTAGGCCTTAGGGGGACTGAAGCTTTCTTT
>-|TRBV4-3|-|TRBJ1-2
CASSQDYTVIGYTF
TGCGCCAGCAGCCAAGATTATACGGTGATCGGCTACACCTTC
>TRBD2|TRBV30|-|TRBJ2-1
CASGDYNEQFF
TGTGCCAGCGGGGACTACAATGAGCAGTTCTTC
>-|TRBV18|-|TRBJ1-5
CASSPPEEGDQPQHF
TGTGCCAGCTCACCACCGGAAGAAGGAGATCAGCCCCAGCATTTT
>-|TRBV27|-|TRBJ1-3
CASGTPGNTIYF
TGTGCCAGCGGCACACCCGGAAACACCATATATTTT
>TRBD1|TRBV6-5|-|TRBJ1-2
CASSFGQGGGYTF
TGTGCCAGCAGCTTCGGACAGGGTGGCGGCTACACCTTC
>-|TRBV9|-|TRBJ2-7
CASSVDPFSSYEQYF
TGTGCCAGCAGCGTAGATCCTTTCAGCTCCTACGAGCAGTACTTC
>-|TRBV6-5|-|TRBJ1-1
CASSPNGGVNTEAFF
TGTGCCAGCAGCCCTAACGGGGGGGTGAACACTGAAGCTTTCTTT
>-|TRBV2|-|TRBJ2-2
CASNNQATTGELFF
TGTGCCAGCAATAACCAGGCGACCACCGGGGAGCTGTTTTTT
>-|TRBV5-6|-|TRBJ2-7
CASSLEAGLRPYEQYF
TGTGCCAGCAGCTTGGAGGCAGGGTTGCGACCTTACGAGCAGTACTTC
>-|TRBV7-6|-|TRBJ2-7
CASSPTTAISYEQYF
TGTGCCAGCAGCCCCACCACAGCTATCTCCTACGAGCAGTACTTC
>TRBD1|TRBV27|-|TRBJ1-1
CASGVGGQTSSYF
TGTGCCAGCGGCGTAGGGGGACAGACCTCTAGTTACTTT
>-|TRBV7-2|few|TRBJ2-2
CASSPWEYTTGFGELFF
TGTGCCAGCAGCCCTTGGGAATATACTACAGGGTTCGGGGAGCTGTTTTTT
>TRBD1|TRBV30|-|TRBJ1-5
CAWSAARDRVGQPQHF
TGTGCCTGGAGCGCAGCTCGGGACAGGGTAGGCCAGCCCCAGCATTTT
>TRBD1|TRBV6-1|few|TRBJ1-1
CASSEYGDRADTEAFF
TGTGCCAGCAGTGAATACGGGGACAGGGCGGACACTGAAGCTTTCTTT
>-|TRBV4-3|-|TRBJ2-3
CASSQGPGLSPNPRTDTQYF
TGCGCCAGCAGCCAAGGGCCGGGACTCTCACCGAATCCTCGCACAGATACGCAGTATTTT
>TRBD1|TRBV19|-|TRBJ1-6
CASTDRGNSPLHF
TGTGCCAGCACGGACAGGGGGAATTCACCCCTCCACTTT